This TCR beta chain was captured by sequencing in a study of blood T cell repertoires in COVID-19. Background on the study: Whether acute or convalescent, the COVID-19 samples came from the United States, Italy and Spain.

Between the trimmed V and J ends, which lost 1 base and 9 bases, there was a span of 13 bases. This CDR3 is 15 amino acids long. Germline values: CDR1 LGHDT, CDR2 YNNKEL (reference sequence). The method was immunoSEQ multiplex PCR; TCRdb's version includes in-frame clones alone and lacks a portion of them. The table records 200,000 to 250,000 clones, 84% of them present only once. The study counted Cohort 3 donors as recovered given two negative PCRs, clearance, or symptom resolution. The V and J genes are TRBV3-1 (or the pseudogene TRBV3-2) and TRBJ1-6; D is undetermined. What was sequenced was PBMCs or T cells enriched from blood (not recorded which). The source is a woman between 40 and 55 years old who had recovered from COVID-19. DNA of the CDR3: TGTGCCAGCAGCCAAGGAGGAAACCAAGGTTCACCCCTCCACTTT. This translates into CASSQGGNQGSPLHF.